This is a list of T cell receptor beta chains from one sample in a study of blood T cells in healthy people across ages. TCRdb processed the 5' RACE reads anew with MiXCR; each CDR3 protein has one entry. The data hold around 1,700,000 distinct CDR3 sequences, with roughly 27% observed a single time. Sequenced: blood. The receptors here all came from a woman aged 25-40 years in good health. CDR3s include the opening cysteine and the closing phenylalanine or tryptophan. A D gene is named only where the DNA matches it firmly. Some rows mark clone size as missing; the rest say once, few, many or name a class of expanded clone.

v_gene	abundance	d_gene	j_gene	CDR3nt	CDR3aa
TRBV20-1	few	TRBD1	TRBJ2-5	TGCAGTGCTAGAGATAGGACAGGGGGCGCGGAGACCCAGTACTTC	CSARDRTGGAETQYF
TRBV4-3	.	.	TRBJ1-4	TGCGCCAGCAGCAGGGACTGGGATGAAAAACTGTTTTTT	CASSRDWDEKLFF
TRBV5-1	few	TRBD2	TRBJ2-7	TGCGCCAGTAACAATCCCGGGACTAGGGACTCCTACGAGCAGTACTTC	CASNNPGTRDSYEQYF
TRBV20-1	many	.	TRBJ2-1	TGCAGTGCTAGATTACAAGGCAATGAGCAGTTCTTC	CSARLQGNEQFF
TRBV12-3/TRBV12-4	many	TRBD1	TRBJ1-5	TGTGCCAGCAGCCGAACAGGGGACAGCAATCAGCCCCAGCATTTT	CASSRTGDSNQPQHF
TRBV27	few	.	TRBJ2-1	TGTGCCAGCAGAACTCAGAAGGAGGACGACGGGGGAAAAACCTACAATGAGCAGTTCTTC	CASRTQKEDDGGKTYNEQFF
TRBV5-4	.	.	TRBJ1-2	TGTGCCAGCACCATAGACGTCGCGGGTTATGGCTACACCTTC	CASTIDVAGYGYTF
TRBV20-1	many	.	TRBJ2-7	TGCAGTGCTACCTCGGGGATCGTCTACGAGCAGTACTTC	CSATSGIVYEQYF
TRBV4-2	.	.	TRBJ1-2	TGTGCCAGCAGCCAAGATGGCTTGCTTTATGGCTACACCTTC	CASSQDGLLYGYTF
TRBV27	.	TRBD2	TRBJ2-3	TGTGCCAGCAGTTCATTCGGACTAGCGGGACTATCACTACGCGCAGATACGCAGTATTTT	CASSSFGLAGLSLRADTQYF
TRBV7-8	.	.	TRBJ1-1	TGTGCCAGCAGGCGACTGCTCGGGACGACTGAAGCTTTCTTT	CASRRLLGTTEAFF